The clone carrying this T cell receptor (beta chain) was recorded only once. This sample stems from a study of blood T cell repertoires in COVID-19. Looking at the study overall: Specimens from acute and convalescent COVID-19 originated in the United States, Italy and Spain. T cells, B-cell-depleted T cells, or PBMCs provided the cDNA or gDNA that served as material.

CDR3 length equals 15 residues. V lost 10 bases, J lost 6 bases, and 21 bases lay in between. Looked up from germline, CDR1 is MNHEY and CDR2 is SVGAGI. Methods used by the authors: Nucleated cell counts were estimated from reference gene primer amplification. The repertoire was sequenced with immunoSEQ multiplex PCR; TCRdb's copy has only in-frame clones and lacks some. The V and J calls and clone size are taken from that table; D and trimming were inferred from the DNA. The sample has tens of thousands of clones, roughly 80% seen once; the top ten hold more than 2.5%. The J gene is TRBJ1-4, the V gene TRBV6-5; D may be TRBD1 (5 bases). The sequence was obtained from a man aged 50-59 years with acute or convalescent COVID-19. What was sequenced was peripheral blood. CDR3 in DNA: TGTGCCACCCAACCGGGGACCGCGGGGGATGAAAAACTGTTTTTT. Encoded protein: CATQPGTAGDEKLFF.